This TCR beta chain was documented in a study of blood T cell repertoires in COVID-19. V lost 7 bases and J lost 3, with 7 bases in between. Looked up from germline, CDR1 is MNHEY and CDR2 is SVGAGI. The CDR3 covers 11 residues. The repertoire was sequenced with immunoSEQ multiplex PCR; TCRdb's copy has only in-frame clones and lacks some. The sample consists of a few hundred thousand clones, 88% of them appearing once. The J gene is TRBJ2-7, the V gene TRBV6-5; D is undetermined. The receptor's source is a man older than 75 with acute or convalescent COVID-19. The sample consisted of peripheral blood. The CDR3 DNA reads as TGTGCCAGCAACCTAGTCTACGAGCAGTACTTC. Translated: CASNLVYEQYF.